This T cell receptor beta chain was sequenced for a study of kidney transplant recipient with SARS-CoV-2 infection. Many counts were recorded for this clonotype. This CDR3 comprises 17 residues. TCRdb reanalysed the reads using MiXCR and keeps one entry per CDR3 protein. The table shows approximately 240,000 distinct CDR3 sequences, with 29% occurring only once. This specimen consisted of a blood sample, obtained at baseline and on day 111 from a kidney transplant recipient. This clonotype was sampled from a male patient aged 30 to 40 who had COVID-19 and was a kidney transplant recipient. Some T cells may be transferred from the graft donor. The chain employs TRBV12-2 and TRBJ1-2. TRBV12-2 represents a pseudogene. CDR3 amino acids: CASRVVKTPRKTYGYTF. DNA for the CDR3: TGTGCAAGTCGCGTTGTTAAGACTCCACGAAAGACCTATGGCTACACCTTC.